These 28 T cell receptor beta chains share one sample of origin, sequenced in a study of metastatic and nonmetastatic thyroid tumors (dated by TCRdb to the early 2020s). No patient had received any treatment before thyroid surgery. Libraries were made using PCR. The instrument given in TCRdb is Illumina HiSeq 4000. TCRdb redid the processing of the public reads, applying fastp at Q25 and MiXCR, and retained in-frame beta chains. This sample lists tens of thousands of clones; just under 15% were detected once. 3% to 4.5% of the sample belongs to the ten largest clones. Sequencing input: blood. The origin of the receptors is a female donor with papillary thyroid cancer or a benign thyroid nodule (not recorded which). Some clones in this sample may be carry-over from other donors' samples.

The V call is TRBV11-2, the J call TRBJ1-3; tentatively, D is TRBD1 (6 bases). Between the trimmed V and J ends, which lost 7 bases and 3 bases, there was a span of 25 bases. The CDR3 runs 18 residues. Per germline, CDR1 SGHAT and CDR2 FQNNGV. The CDR3 DNA follows: TGTGCCAGCATCAAACAGAAGGTTTTGGGGGCTTATGGAAACACCATATATTTT. This encodes CASIKQKVLGAYGNTIYF.

This clone was counted only a few times. Sequence at one end of the junction differs from germline and may be a read error. V gene TRBV12-3 or TRBV12-4 combines with J gene TRBJ1-2; D call uncertain. The CDR3 is 12 residues long. CDR3 coding DNA: TGTGCCAGCTCGATCAAGGACTATGGATACACCTTC. Translation gives CASSIKDYGYTF.

V gene TRBV7-2 combines with J gene TRBJ2-5; 10 positions agree with TRBD1. The germline V gene has CDR1 SGHTA and CDR2 FQGNSA. The CDR3 has 14 residues. The V segment lost 3 bases and the J segment 2 bases; nucleotides outside the gene matches: 0. CDR3 bases: TGTGCCAGCAGCTTGGACAGGGGGCAAGAGACCCAGTACTTC. It codes for CASSLDRGQETQYF.

This clone came up many times. The chain recombines TRBV28 with TRBJ2-1, with D possibly TRBD1 on 6 matching bases. The CDR3 consists of 15 residues. Germline V CDR1 and CDR2: MDHEN, SYDVKM. The ends were cut back, 6 bases at V and 9 bases at J, with 21 bases in the middle. CDR3 region: CASRNGNRVRGEQFF. Written as DNA, the CDR3 is TGTGCCAGCAGAAATGGAAACAGGGTCAGGGGTGAGCAGTTCTTC.

This clone has ten or more counts. The J gene is TRBJ1-3, the V gene TRBV5-1; a possible D gene is TRBD1 (5 bases). V lost 4 bases and J 0 bases, leaving 11 bases between the germline ends. This CDR3 is built from 15 residues. Germline CDR1 SGHRS, CDR2 YFSETQ. The CDR3 region is CASSVGHPSGNTIYF. CDR3 nucleotides: TGCGCCAGCAGCGTTGGACACCCCTCTGGAAACACCATATATTTT.

Notes on this clone: The same CDR3 is also encoded by other DNA sequences in this sample. The V and J genes are TRBV6-1 and TRBJ2-2, with a weak D call TRBD1 (5 bases). V gave up 5 bases and J gave up 11 bases, with 21 bases separating them. Germline V gene lookup returns CDR1 MNHNS and CDR2 SASEGT. The CDR3 spans 15 residues. The CDR3 sequence: CASSQKVRAVGELFF. CDR3 nucleotide sequence: TGTGCCAGCAGTCAAAAAGTCAGGGCTGTCGGTGAGCTGTTTTTT.

In the case of this clone: A single base separates this from a much larger clone, so it may be a read error. In the same sample, other DNA sequences code for this CDR3. The V gene is TRBV9, the J gene TRBJ2-3, with D possibly matching TRBD2 (9 bases). CDR1 and CDR2 (germline): SGDLS, YYNGEE. The V end was cut by 4 bases, the J end by 2 bases, with 17 bases between. The CDR3 sequence is 16 residues long. The CDR3 is CASSQGAGGFTDTQYF. In DNA, the CDR3 is TGTGCCAGCAGCCAGGGGGCGGGGGGGTTCACAGATACGCAGTATTTT.

This clone showed up just a few times. A much bigger clone sits one base away, suggesting this may be a read error. This sample includes further DNA sequences coding for the same CDR3. This chain links TRBV7-2 with TRBJ1-1; D not resolved. Germline CDR1 is SGHTA and CDR2 is FQGNSA. The CDR3 is 14 amino acids. For the CDR3, the DNA is TGTGCCAGCAGCTCGCATCGCCGGGCCGTAGAAGCCTTCTTT. Amino acid sequence: CASSSHRRAVEAFF.

On this clone: The junction departs from germline at one end; a sequencing error may be responsible. The sample has other DNA sequences that encode this CDR3 too. The chain is built from TRBV5-1 and TRBJ2-7, with 9 bases that match TRBD1. From germline, CDR1 is SGHRS and CDR2 YFSETQ. The CDR3 is 14 residues long. CDR3 nucleotide sequence: TGTGCCAGCAGCACTGGACAGGGGTCCTACGAGCAGTACTTC. It is translated as CASSTGQGSYEQYF.

This chain links TRBV11-3 with TRBJ2-1; 7 nucleotides align to TRBD2. Germline loops: CDR1 SGHNT, CDR2 YENEEA. This CDR3 has 12 residues. V gave up 6 bases and J gave up 10 bases; unmatched junction bases: 6. CDR3 DNA sequence: TGTGCCAGCAGGGCAACGGGAGGAGAGCAGTTCTTC. Its translation: CASRATGGEQFF. Full variable domain (rest looked up from reference TRBV11-3 and TRBJ2-1): EAGVVQSPRYKIIEKKQPVAFWCNPISGHNTLYWYLQNLGQGPELLIRYENEEAVDDSQLPKDRFSAERLKGVDSTLKIQPAELGDSAVYLCASRATGGEQFFGPGTRLTVL.

This clone appeared a few times. Sequence at one end of the junction differs from germline and may be a read error. In the same sample, other DNA sequences code for this CDR3. The rearrangement uses TRBV9 and TRBJ1-5; 11 positions agree with TRBD1. Germline V gives CDR1 SGDLS, CDR2 YYNGEE. CDR3 length: 15 residues. This CDR3 is CASSVAPDRGQPQHF. CDR3 DNA sequence: TGTGCCAGCAGCGTAGCTCCGGACAGGGGGCAGCCCCAGCACTTT.

Only a few counts were recorded for this clone. Within the sample, other DNA sequences also encode this same CDR3. The chain uses TRBV20-1 and TRBJ2-3; D is perhaps TRBD1 or TRBD2 (6 bases each). V lost 1 base and J 0 bases, leaving 11 bases between the germline ends. CDR1 and CDR2 from the germline V gene are DFQATT and SNEGSKA (reference sequence). This CDR3 contains 15 residues. The CDR3 loop is CSARGGAASTDTQYF. The CDR3, as DNA: TGCAGTGCTAGAGGGGGGGCAGCTAGCACAGATACGCAGTATTTT.

This clone was recorded many times. J is TRBJ2-1 and V is TRBV12-3 or TRBV12-4; D perhaps matches TRBD2 (6 bases). The CDR3 contains 13 residues. Trimming left V 5 bases short and J 7 bases short, with 12 bases between. In DNA, the CDR3 is TGTGCCAGCAGTGGCCCCCGGGGGAATGAGCAGTTCTTC. It codes for CASSGPRGNEQFF.

This clone was seen ten or more times. The chain couples TRBV27 to TRBJ1-2; a weak D match, TRBD1 (5 bases). V was pared by 6 bases and J by 0 bases, with 20 bases between. The CDR3 consists of 17 residues. The V gene's germline CDR1 is MNHEY and CDR2 SMNVEV (reference sequence). In nucleotides, the CDR3 is TGTGCCAGCAGCCCAAAGGGGTCTCATCCGGCTAACTATGGCTACACCTTC. Its translation is CASSPKGSHPANYGYTF.

Many counts were recorded for this clone. The chain links TRBV6-1 to TRBJ2-1; the match to TRBD2 covers 8 bases. V lost 7 bases, J lost 4 bases, and 9 bases stayed unmatched. CDR3 size: 15 residues. Germline assignment: CDR1 MNHNS and CDR2 SASEGT. As DNA, the CDR3 is TGTGCCAGCAAACGGGACACTAGCGGTTACAATGAGCAGTTCTTC. As protein: CASKRDTSGYNEQFF.

The sample holds a few counts of this clone. A clone one base away is much larger, so this may be a read error. V is TRBV27 and J is TRBJ1-1; tentative D call: TRBD1 (6 bases). Germline CDR1 and CDR2: MNHEY and SMNVEV (reference sequence). With 4 bases removed from V and 6 bases from J, the gap between germline ends came to 24 bases. The CDR3 consists of 17 residues. CDR3 DNA sequence: TGTGCCAGCAGTTCTTTCAGGACAGTCGGGTCCTGTGCTGAAGCTTTCTTT. It is translated as CASSSFRTVGSCAEAFF.

This clone has ten or more counts. V is TRBV9 and J is TRBJ2-1; 9 bases line up with TRBD1. CDR1 and CDR2 (germline): SGDLS, YYNGEE. The CDR3 loop spans 18 amino acids. V was clipped by 4 bases and J by 0 bases; unmatched bases: 11. This CDR3 reads CASSPRGQGISSYNEQFF. The CDR3 nucleotides are TGTGCCAGCAGCCCCAGGGGACAGGGTATTAGCTCCTACAATGAGCAGTTCTTC.

There are many counts of this clone. The chain combines TRBV11-1 with TRBJ2-7; tentative D call: TRBD2 (5 bases). In germline, CDR1 is SGHAT, CDR2 FQDESV (reference sequence). The CDR3 loop spans 14 amino acids. The ends were cut back, 2 bases at V and 2 bases at J, with 10 bases in the middle. The CDR3 nucleotides read TGTGCCAGCAGCTTACGGACTCTCACCTACGAGCAGTACTTC. It specifies CASSLRTLTYEQYF. The whole variable domain, remainder taken from reference TRBV11-1 and TRBJ2-7, is EAEVAQSPRYKITEKSQAVAFWCDPISGHATLYWYRQILGQGPELLVQFQDESVVDDSQLPKDRFSAERLKGVDSTLKIQPAELGDSAMYLCASSLRTLTYEQYFGPGTRLTVT.

On this clone itself: With a much larger clone just one base away, this may be a read error. The chain links TRBV11-2 to TRBJ2-4, with TRBD1 identical over 11 bases. From germline, CDR1 is SGHAT and CDR2 FQNNGV. The junction had 13 bases not matched to a gene; V was cut back by 5 bases and J by 13 bases. The CDR3 extends over 15 amino acids. CDR3 in amino acids: CASSTAGGQGATQYF. DNA of the CDR3: TGTGCCAGCAGCACTGCAGGAGGACAGGGGGCAACCCAGTACTTC.

This clone appeared many times. Other nucleotide sequences from this sample produce the same CDR3. V is TRBV7-2 and J is TRBJ1-1; TRBD1 matches 7 bases. This CDR3 region has 12 residues. Germline V gene lookup returns CDR1 SGHTA and CDR2 FQGNSA. Losses at the gene ends were 3 bases for V and 10 bases for J; bases not matched to a gene: 5. The CDR3: CASSFTGVGAFF. The CDR3 DNA is TGTGCCAGCAGCTTTACAGGGGTGGGAGCTTTCTTT.

This clone was detected many times. V and J are TRBV10-2 and TRBJ2-1; no firm D call. CDR3 length: 15 amino acids. The germline V gene has CDR1 WSHSY and CDR2 SAAADI. Trimming removed 1 base from V and 6 bases from J, with 13 bases in between. The CDR3 coding sequence is TGCGCCAGCAGTGAGTTAGGTCTAGGAGCCAATGAGCAGTTCTTC. Amino acids: CASSELGLGANEQFF.

This chain connects TRBV20-1 to TRBJ2-1, with 12 bases identical to TRBD2. CDR1 DFQATT and CDR2 SNEGSKA come from the germline V gene (reference sequence). V lost 3 bases to trimming and J lost 9 bases; unmatched junction nucleotides: 12. The CDR3 contains 16 residues. The CDR3 region has the DNA TGCAGTGCTAGGTCCCCGGGGTTACTAGCGGGAGGTGAGCAGTTCTTC. It yields the protein CSARSPGLLAGGEQFF.

This clone has a count of ten or more. This may be a read error, as it is one base from a much larger clone. The chain uses TRBV12-3 or TRBV12-4 and TRBJ2-7, with D perhaps matching TRBD2 (5 bases). With 2 bases removed from V and 6 bases from J, the gap between germline ends came to 11 bases. The CDR3 runs 13 residues. CDR3 coding DNA: TGTGCCAGCAGTTTAAGCGGTACCTGCGAGCAGTACTTC. Amino acids: CASSLSGTCEQYF.

There are many counts of this clone. This chain links TRBV6-5 with TRBJ2-1; no clear D gene. The germline V gene encodes CDR1 MNHEY and CDR2 SVGAGI. V gave up 0 bases and J gave up 9 bases, with 6 bases separating them. CDR3 size: 12 residues. For the CDR3, the DNA is TGTGCCAGCAGTTACTCTGGCCGTGAGCAGTTCTTC. This gives the protein CASSYSGREQFF.

This clone was picked up a small number of times. CDR3 in DNA: TGCAGTGCTAGTTTGCTATCGGGTGCCTACAATGAGCAGTTCTTC. Its translation is CSASLLSGAYNEQFF. The genes are TRBV20-1 and TRBJ2-1, with D unclear. CDR1 DFQATT and CDR2 SNEGSKA come from the germline V gene (reference sequence). The CDR3 is made up of 15 amino acids. Between the trimmed V and J ends, which lost 3 bases and 2 bases, there was a span of 14 bases.

This clone was observed a few times. V is TRBV6-1 and J is TRBJ2-3; D remains ambiguous. The germline CDR1 and CDR2 sequences are MNHNS and SASEGT. The CDR3 sequence is 14 residues long. Deletions cut 2 bases from V and 4 bases from J, with 10 bases between. The CDR3 DNA reads TGTGCCAGCAGTGAATATATCCCCCCAGATACGCAGTATTTT. Translating it yields CASSEYIPPDTQYF.

This clone has a count of ten or more. V is TRBV2 and J is TRBJ2-7; 10 positions match TRBD2. V lost 2 bases, J lost 4 bases, and 2 bases stayed unmatched. CDR3 size: 14 residues. Per germline, CDR1 SNHLY and CDR2 FYNNEI. The CDR3 here is CASSETSGIYEQYF. The CDR3, as DNA: TGTGCCAGCAGTGAAACTAGCGGGATTTACGAGCAGTACTTC.

In this sample, this clone turned up many times. This chain joins TRBV19 and TRBJ1-1, with D possibly matching TRBD1 (6 bases). This CDR3 contains 14 residues. Trimming shortened V by 4 bases and J by 5 bases, and 14 bases separated the two germline ends. Germline V gives CDR1 LNHDA, CDR2 SQIVND (reference sequence). The CDR3 sequence: CASSTGGGGTEAFF. In DNA form, the CDR3 reads TGTGCCAGTAGTACTGGAGGAGGGGGGACTGAAGCTTTCTTT. Full variable domain (remainder filled in from reference TRBV19 and TRBJ1-1): DGGITQSPKYLFRKEGQNVTLSCEQNLNHDAMYWYRQDPGQGLRLIYYSQIVNDFQKGDIAEGYSVSREKKESFPLTVTSAQKNPTAFYLCASSTGGGGTEAFFGQGTRLTVV.